This T cell receptor beta chain was profiled in a study of blood T cells in healthy people across ages. Combining a sample-barcoded 5' primer with a J-beta primer mix, a second PCR ran for about 7 to 12 cycles. Each cDNA molecule was tagged by a template-switch adaptor that had 12 random nucleotides. One entry per CDR3 protein, called by TCRdb with MiXCR from the 5' RACE reads. The sample holds about 940,000 distinct CDR3 sequences, around 48% seen once. Study-wide results and limits: Whereas aged donors had fewer naive CD4+ cells, long-lived donors had more of them and higher diversity.

Germline CDR1 and CDR2: MGHRA and YSYEKL. J gave up 8 bases and V 5 bases, and 10 bases lay outside the gene matches. This CDR3 has 14 residues. This clonotype was seen more than once but under ten times. The antigen is unknown. The source is a man aged 25 to 45 in good health. Source material: blood. This rearrangement joins TRBV4-1 to TRBJ1-2; 8 bases are a match to TRBD1. CDR3 region: CASSFRGRGEGYTF. CDR3 DNA: TGCGCCAGCAGCTTCAGGGGGCGGGGAGAGGGCTACACCTTC.